The rows below give T cell receptor beta chains drawn from one sample of a study of OX40 agonist ivuxolimab in advanced cancers. Measured with immunoSEQ multiplex PCR; TCRdb has only the in-frame clones, and not every one. The sample lists more than 80,000 clones, about 90% occurring once. The specimen was CD4+ or CD8+ T cells sorted from blood, collected in a trial of the OX40 agonist ivuxolimab. These TCRs come from an adult with an advanced solid tumor such as melanoma, head and neck, liver or kidney cancer. CDR3s include the opening cysteine and the closing phenylalanine or tryptophan. A D gene is named only where the DNA matches it firmly. Clone sizes are given selectively: once, few, many, or a class where the clone is expanded.

>once|TRBV5-6|NA|TRBJ2-6
TGTGCCAGCAGCCTCTCCCCAGGGGCCGGGGCCAACGTCCTGACTTTC
CASSLSPGAGANVLTF
>NA|TRBV7-9|NA|TRBJ1-2
TGTGCCAGCAGCTTACTACTTGGCTACACCTTC
CASSLLLGYTF
>NA|TRBV28|NA|TRBJ1-5
TGTGCCACCACTCAACAGGGATGGGTTACGATTCAGCCCCAGCATTTT
CATTQQGWVTIQPQHF
>NA|TRBV9|NA|TRBJ2-1
TGTGCCAGCAGCGCGTACTCCAGCTCCTACAATGAGCAGTTCTTC
CASSAYSSSYNEQFF
>NA|TRBV7-8|NA|TRBJ2-7
TGTGCCAGCAGCTTATCTGTAATTAACGAGCAGTACTTC
CASSLSVINEQYF
>once|TRBV11-2|NA|TRBJ1-3
TGTGCCAGCAGCTACCACAGTACTACTGGAAACACCATATATTTT
CASSYHSTTGNTIYF
>NA|TRBV28|NA|TRBJ1-5
TGTGCCAGCAGTAGCGGGACGTTGAGCAATCAGCCCCAGCATTTT
CASSSGTLSNQPQHF
>NA|TRBV9|NA|TRBJ2-1
TGTGCCAGCAGCCCTCAGGACAGAGTCTACAATGAGCAGTTCTTC
CASSPQDRVYNEQFF
>NA|TRBV6-5|NA|TRBJ1-5
TGTGCCAGCAGCCAATCCGCTGGCAATCAGCCCCAGCATTTT
CASSQSAGNQPQHF
>NA|TRBV28|NA|TRBJ2-7
TGTGCCACCCTCGGGGAGTCCTACGAGCAGTACTTC
CATLGESYEQYF
>NA|TRBV11-3|NA|TRBJ2-1
TGTGCCAGCAGCTTAGATCCCTGGCTAGTAGGAGGCGATGAGCAGTTCTTC
CASSLDPWLVGGDEQFF
>NA|TRBV25-1|TRBD1|TRBJ1-4
TGTGCCAGCAGTGAAAAGGGACAGGGGTGGAGTGAAAAACTGTTTTTT
CASSEKGQGWSEKLFF
>NA|TRBV12-5|NA|TRBJ2-1
TGTGCTAGTGGTTTGGTCTCTGGAGACAATGAGCAGTTCTTC
CASGLVSGDNEQFF
>NA|TRBV6-5|NA|TRBJ2-1
TGTGCCAGCAGCAGTCACAATGAGCAGTTCTTC
CASSSHNEQFF
>NA|TRBV7-2|NA|TRBJ1-1
TGTGCCAGCAATGGGAGGTGGGGGGCAGCTTTCTTT
CASNGRWGAAFF
>NA|TRBV28|NA|TRBJ1-1
TGTGCCAGCAGTTTAATCGGCAACACTGAAGCTTTCTTT
CASSLIGNTEAFF
>NA|TRBV7-9|TRBD1|TRBJ1-1
TGTGCCAGCAGCCCACGGGACAGACTGAACACTGAAGCTTTCTTT
CASSPRDRLNTEAFF
>NA|TRBV6-5|NA|TRBJ2-1
TGTGCCAGCAGTTACTCGGCGGGGCACATTTACAATGAGCAGTTCTTC
CASSYSAGHIYNEQFF
>NA|TRBV7-8|TRBD1|TRBJ1-3
TGTGCCAGCAGCTTAGGGACAGGGGGCCAGAGCTCTGGAAACACCATATATTTT
CASSLGTGGQSSGNTIYF
>NA|TRBV4-3|NA|TRBJ2-1
TGCGCCAGCAGCCAAGATCTTCCCGAGCGAAATGAGCAGTTCTTC
CASSQDLPERNEQFF
>NA|TRBV6-6|NA|TRBJ2-7
TGTGCCAGCACCGACCCAGGGTACGCCTACGAGCAGTACTTC
CASTDPGYAYEQYF
>NA|TRBV2|NA|TRBJ1-5
TGTGCCAGCAGTGAAGGAGTCGTGGTGGTCAATGGCAATCAGCCCCAGCATTTT
CASSEGVVVVNGNQPQHF
>NA|TRBV28|NA|TRBJ1-5
TGTGCCAGCAGTTCTACAGGTTATAGCAATCAGCCCCAGCATTTT
CASSSTGYSNQPQHF
>NA|TRBV2|NA|TRBJ2-6
TGTGCCAGCAGTGAACTGGGGTCGGCTGGGGCCAACGTCCTGACTTTC
CASSELGSAGANVLTF
>NA|TRBV12-5|NA|TRBJ1-5
TGTGCTAGTGGTTTCGATGCGGGATATAGCAATCAGCCCCAGCATTTT
CASGFDAGYSNQPQHF
>once|TRBV9|TRBD1|TRBJ1-6
TGTGCCAGCAGCGGGGACAGGGGCAACTCACCCCTCCACTTT
CASSGDRGNSPLHF
>NA|TRBV5-5|NA|TRBJ1-5
TGTGCCAGCAGCCCTCGACAGTTCAATCAGCCCCAGCATTTT
CASSPRQFNQPQHF
>NA|TRBV19|NA|TRBJ1-1
TGTGCCAGTAGTATGGGGGGGGCCAGCATGAACACTGAAGCTTTCTTT
CASSMGGASMNTEAFF
>NA|TRBV4-3|NA|TRBJ1-1
TGCGCCAGCAGCCAGGGGGGGGGATTTAACCCGGGCACTGAAGCTTTCTTT
CASSQGGGFNPGTEAFF
>NA|TRBV4-2|NA|TRBJ1-5
TGTGCCAGCAGCCAAGATGTAAGTCAGCCCCAGCATTTT
CASSQDVSQPQHF
>NA|TRBV6-5|TRBD1|TRBJ2-5
TGTGCCAGCAGTTTTTCGACAGGGGTAGAAGAGACCCAGTACTTC
CASSFSTGVEETQYF
>NA|TRBV2|NA|TRBJ2-6
TGTGCCAGCACCCGACAGGCAAATACGGGCTCTGGGGCCAACGTCCTGACTTTC
CASTRQANTGSGANVLTF
>NA|TRBV4-2|NA|TRBJ2-6
TGTGCCAGCAGCCAAGATTGGTCAGAATCGTTCCTCGTAACCTCTGGGGCCAACGTCCTGACTTTC
CASSQDWSESFLVTSGANVLTF
>once|TRBV19|NA|TRBJ1-1
TGTGCCAGTAGCCTCATGAACACTGAAGCTTTCTTT
CASSLMNTEAFF
>NA|TRBV4-1|TRBD1|TRBJ1-5
TGCGCCAGCAGCCAACCCGGGACAGGGAGCCAGCCCCAGCATTTT
CASSQPGTGSQPQHF
>NA|TRBV7-2|NA|TRBJ2-1
TGTGCCAGCAGCTTTTGGGGGAACTCCTACAATGAGCAGTTCTTC
CASSFWGNSYNEQFF
>NA|TRBV28|NA|TRBJ2-2
TGTGCCAGCAGTCCTCAGGGGTACGGCACCGGGGAGCTGTTTTTT
CASSPQGYGTGELFF
>NA|TRBV4-3|NA|TRBJ2-4
TGCGCCAGCAGCCCCCTACTGTCCGTTGGGGGCATTCAGTACTTC
CASSPLLSVGGIQYF
>NA|TRBV19|TRBD2|TRBJ2-1
TGTGCCAGAAGTAGCGGGAGAAGCAATGAGCAGTTCTTC
CARSSGRSNEQFF
>once|TRBV28|NA|TRBJ2-7
TGTGCCAGCACCAGCTCCTACGAGCAGTACTTC
CASTSSYEQYF
>NA|TRBV30|NA|TRBJ2-1
TGTGCCTGGGGCCATAGTGATGAGCAGTTCTTC
CAWGHSDEQFF
>NA|TRBV28|NA|TRBJ1-5
TGTGCCAGCAGTTTGGGACGGGGTCAGCCCCAGCATTTT
CASSLGRGQPQHF
>NA|TRBV5-1|NA|TRBJ1-3
TGCGCCAGCAGCTTGGGCATCCCCTCTGGAAACACCATATATTTT
CASSLGIPSGNTIYF
>NA|TRBV10-1|NA|TRBJ1-2
TGCGCCAGCAGTTTCCACAACAACTATGGCTACACCTTC
CASSFHNNYGYTF